These 5 T cell receptor beta chains were all obtained from the same sample, sequenced in a study of T cells after posttransplantation cyclophosphamide. Sequencing was performed with immunoSEQ multiplex PCR; in TCRdb, only in-frame clones are kept and a portion is missing. Reported are 20,000 to 30,000 clones, none seen only once; the ten largest carry about 4.2%. The specimen was PBMCs. All receptors derive from a woman between 45 and 60 years old in good health, CMV-negative, and a related stem cell transplant donor.

The table lists this clone with many counts. J is TRBJ1-1 and V is TRBV5-6; 8 nucleotides agree with TRBD1. V trimming: 1 base; J trimming: 6 bases; junction bases outside the gene matches: 11. There are 16 residues in the CDR3. Looked up from germline, CDR1 is SGHDT and CDR2 is YYEEEE. CDR3 nucleotide sequence: TGTGCCAGCAGCTTGTCAGGGGGCGCCGCGGGGTCTGAAGCTTTCTTT. It translates to CASSLSGGAAGSEAFF.

This clone was seen ten or more times. The chain combines TRBV5-4 with TRBJ1-2; D unresolved. Trimming took off 3 bases at V and 3 bases at J, with 9 bases between the two ends. CDR1 and CDR2 from the germline V gene are SGHNT and YYREEE (reference sequence). The CDR3 covers 13 residues. The DNA of the CDR3 is TGTGCCAGCAGCTCCGGGGTATACTATGGCTACACCTTC. Translation: CASSSGVYYGYTF. Filled out from reference TRBV5-4 and TRBJ1-2, the complete variable domain reads ETGVTQSPTHLIKTRGQQVTLRCSSQSGHNTVSWYQQALGQGPQFIFQYYREEENGRGNFPPRFSGLQFPNYSSELNVNALELDDSALYLCASSSGVYYGYTFGSGTRLTVV.

This clone came up many times. The chain joins TRBV5-6 to TRBJ1-3, with D perhaps TRBD1 (6 bases). Germline CDR1 and CDR2: SGHDT and YYEEEE. This CDR3 is 16 amino acids long. Trimming removed 1 base at V and 0 bases at J, with 11 bases between. Written as DNA, the CDR3 is TGTGCCAGCAGCTTGAGGGGGGGATCCTCTGGAAACACCATATATTTT. This gives the protein CASSLRGGSSGNTIYF.

This clone was seen at least ten times. The chain joins TRBV7-6 to TRBJ2-7, with 8 nucleotides matching TRBD1. V shed 5 bases and J 7 bases; nucleotides not matched to a gene: 7. The CDR3 is 13 amino acids. Germline values: CDR1 SGHVS, CDR2 FNYEAQ. The CDR3 region has the DNA TGTGCCAGCAGCCAGGACAGGGCGGGGGAGCAGTACTTC. Protein sequence: CASSQDRAGEQYF.

This clone was detected many times. The chain couples TRBV18 to TRBJ2-7, with 10 positions matching TRBD1. The CDR3 totals 15 residues. The V gene's germline CDR1 is KGHSH and CDR2 LQKENI. V trimming: 2 bases; J trimming: 2 bases; junction bases outside the gene matches: 3. The CDR3 DNA follows: TGTGCCAGCTCACCAAGGGGACAGGGGACCTACGAGCAGTACTTC. This translates into CASSPRGQGTYEQYF.